This T cell receptor (beta chain) is from a study of T cell repertoires in cytomegalovirus infection. The overall study: Recently identified HLA-C-restricted CMV epitopes were used, and well-studied HLA-B-restricted CMV epitopes were used as well. Study-wide results and limits: Clonotype analysis showed dominance of the ex vivo response by HLA-C-restricted CMV-specific TCR beta clonotypes.

A word on this clonotype: Its antigen is unidentified.

This CDR3 is 14 amino acids long. CDR1 SGDLS and CDR2 YYNGEE come from the germline V gene. J gave up 4 bases and V 0 bases, and 3 bases lay outside the gene matches. TCRdb reprocessed the reads with MiXCR, giving one entry per CDR3 protein. The sample consists of 800,000 to 950,000 distinct CDR3 sequences, over 25% of them appearing once. V gene TRBV9 combines with J gene TRBJ2-7; 8 bases align to TRBD2. Sequencing was performed on cultured CD8+ T cells from PBMCs, taken from culture after CMV antigen stimulation. This clonotype was sampled from a human donor in good health (CMV status not recorded). Some clones in this sample may be carry-over from other donors' samples. The CDR3 loop reads CASSVGVAGYEQYF. CDR3 sequence (DNA): TGTGCCAGCAGCGTAGGGGTAGCGGGATACGAGCAGTACTTC.